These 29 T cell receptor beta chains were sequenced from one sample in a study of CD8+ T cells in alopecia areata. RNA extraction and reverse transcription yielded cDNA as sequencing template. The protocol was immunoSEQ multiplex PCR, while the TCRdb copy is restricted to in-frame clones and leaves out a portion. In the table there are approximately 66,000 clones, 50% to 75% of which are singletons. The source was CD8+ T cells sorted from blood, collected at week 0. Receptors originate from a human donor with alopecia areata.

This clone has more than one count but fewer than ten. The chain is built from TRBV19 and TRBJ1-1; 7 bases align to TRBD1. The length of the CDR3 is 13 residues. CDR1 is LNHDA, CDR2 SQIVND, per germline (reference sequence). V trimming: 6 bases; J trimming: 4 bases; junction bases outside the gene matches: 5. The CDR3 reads CASRLQGITEAFF. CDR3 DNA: TGTGCCAGTAGATTACAGGGGATCACTGAAGCTTTCTTT.

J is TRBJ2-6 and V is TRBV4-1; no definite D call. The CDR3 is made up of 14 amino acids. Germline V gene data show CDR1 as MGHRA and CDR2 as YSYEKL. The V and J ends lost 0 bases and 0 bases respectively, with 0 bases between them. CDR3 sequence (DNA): TGCGCCAGCAGCCAAGACTCTGGGGCCAACGTCCTGACTTTC. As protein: CASSQDSGANVLTF.

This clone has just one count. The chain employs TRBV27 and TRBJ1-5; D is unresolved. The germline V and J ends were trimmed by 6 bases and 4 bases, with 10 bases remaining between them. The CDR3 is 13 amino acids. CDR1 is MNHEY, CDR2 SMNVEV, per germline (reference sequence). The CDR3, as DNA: TGTGCCAGCAGACTTGGGCGTAATCAGCCCCAGCATTTT. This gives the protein CASRLGRNQPQHF.

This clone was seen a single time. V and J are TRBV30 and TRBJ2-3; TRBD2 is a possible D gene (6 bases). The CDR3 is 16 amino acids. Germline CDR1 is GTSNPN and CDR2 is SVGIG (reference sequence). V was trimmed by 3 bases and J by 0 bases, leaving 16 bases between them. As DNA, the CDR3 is TGTGCCTGGAGGGAGACTAGGAGAACTAGCACAGATACGCAGTATTTT. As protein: CAWRETRRTSTDTQYF.

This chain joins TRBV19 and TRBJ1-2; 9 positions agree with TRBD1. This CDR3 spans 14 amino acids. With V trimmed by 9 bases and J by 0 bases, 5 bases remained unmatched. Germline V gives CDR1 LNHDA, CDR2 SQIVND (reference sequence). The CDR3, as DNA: TGTGCCAGCGACGGGACAGGGTCTAACTATGGCTACACCTTC. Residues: CASDGTGSNYGYTF.

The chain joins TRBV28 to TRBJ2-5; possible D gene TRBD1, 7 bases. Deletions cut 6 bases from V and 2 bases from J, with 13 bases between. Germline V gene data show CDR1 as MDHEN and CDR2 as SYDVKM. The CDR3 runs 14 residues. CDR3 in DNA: TGTGCCAGCAGCAAGACAGGGAGGCAAGAGACCCAGTACTTC. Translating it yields CASSKTGRQETQYF.

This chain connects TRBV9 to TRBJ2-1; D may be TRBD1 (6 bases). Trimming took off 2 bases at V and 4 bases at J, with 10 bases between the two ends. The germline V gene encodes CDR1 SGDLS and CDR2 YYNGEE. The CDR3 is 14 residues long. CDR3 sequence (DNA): TGTGCCAGCAGCGTTAGTACAGGGTACAATGAGCAGTTCTTC. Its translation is CASSVSTGYNEQFF.

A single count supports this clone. DNA of the CDR3: TGTGCCAGCAGCGACACAGGGTTTGGGGAGACCCAGTACTTC. Its translation: CASSDTGFGETQYF. This sequence joins TRBV9 and TRBJ2-5, with D perhaps matching TRBD1 (6 bases). The length of the CDR3 is 14 residues. Germline-derived CDR1 and CDR2 are SGDLS and YYNGEE. V shed 3 bases and J shed 5 bases, with 14 bases lying between them.

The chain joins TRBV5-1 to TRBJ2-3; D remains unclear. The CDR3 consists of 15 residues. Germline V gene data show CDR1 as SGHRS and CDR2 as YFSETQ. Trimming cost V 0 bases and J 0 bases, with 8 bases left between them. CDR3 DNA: TGCGCCAGCAGCTTGGATTTGGAGAGCACAGATACGCAGTATTTT. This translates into CASSLDLESTDTQYF.

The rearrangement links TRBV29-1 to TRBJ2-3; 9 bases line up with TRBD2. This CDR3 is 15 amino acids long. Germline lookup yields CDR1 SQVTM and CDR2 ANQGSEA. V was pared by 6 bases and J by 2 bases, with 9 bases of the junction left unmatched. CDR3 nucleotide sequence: TGCAGCGTCTCTTCAGGACTAGCGTACACAGATACGCAGTATTTT. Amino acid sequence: CSVSSGLAYTDTQYF.

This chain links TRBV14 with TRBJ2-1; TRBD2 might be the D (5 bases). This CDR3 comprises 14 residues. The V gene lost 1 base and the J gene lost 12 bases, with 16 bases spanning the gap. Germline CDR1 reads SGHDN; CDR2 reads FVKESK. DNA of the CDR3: TGTGCCAGCAGCCAAGTTTGGACTCCCATCAGGCAGTTCTTC. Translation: CASSQVWTPIRQFF.

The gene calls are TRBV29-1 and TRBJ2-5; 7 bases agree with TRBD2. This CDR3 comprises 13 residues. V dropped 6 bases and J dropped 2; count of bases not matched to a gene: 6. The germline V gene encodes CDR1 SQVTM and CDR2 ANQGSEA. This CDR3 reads CSVETSPQETQYF. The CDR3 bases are TGCAGCGTCGAGACTAGCCCACAAGAGACCCAGTACTTC.

The CDR3 sequence is CASSLGQRNEQFF. The CDR3 coding sequence is TGTGCCAGCAGCTTAGGGCAGCGAAATGAGCAGTTCTTC. The V and J genes are TRBV7-9 and TRBJ2-1; D remains ambiguous. The CDR3 has 13 amino acids. Germline V lookup: CDR1 SEHNR, CDR2 FQNEAQ (reference sequence). Trimming removed 1 base at V and 7 bases at J, with 8 bases between.

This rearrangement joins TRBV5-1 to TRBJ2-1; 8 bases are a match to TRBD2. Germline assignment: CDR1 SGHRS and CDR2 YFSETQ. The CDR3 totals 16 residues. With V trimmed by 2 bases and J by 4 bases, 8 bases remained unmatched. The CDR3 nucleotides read TGCGCCAGCAGCTTCGGGATTAGCGGGGTGTACAATGAGCAGTTCTTC. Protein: CASSFGISGVYNEQFF. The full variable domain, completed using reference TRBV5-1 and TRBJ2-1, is KAGVTQTPRYLIKTRGQQVTLSCSPISGHRSVSWYQQTPGQGLQFLFEYFSETQRNKGNFPGRFSGRQFSNSRSEMNVSTLELGDSALYLCASSFGISGVYNEQFFGPGTRLTVL.

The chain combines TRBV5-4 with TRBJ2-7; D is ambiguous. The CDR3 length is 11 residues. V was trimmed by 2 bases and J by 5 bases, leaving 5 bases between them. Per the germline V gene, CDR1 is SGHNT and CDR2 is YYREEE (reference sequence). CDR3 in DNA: TGTGCCAGCAGCTTAAATAACGAGCAGTACTTC. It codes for CASSLNNEQYF. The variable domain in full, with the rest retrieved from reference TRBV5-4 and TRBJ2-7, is ETGVTQSPTHLIKTRGQQVTLRCSSQSGHNTVSWYQQALGQGPQFIFQYYREEENGRGNFPPRFSGLQFPNYSSELNVNALELDDSALYLCASSLNNEQYFGPGTRLTVT.

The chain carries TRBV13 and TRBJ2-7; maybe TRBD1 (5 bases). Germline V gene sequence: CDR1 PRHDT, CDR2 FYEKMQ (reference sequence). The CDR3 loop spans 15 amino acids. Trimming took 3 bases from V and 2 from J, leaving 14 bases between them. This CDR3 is CASSLRTPPPYEQYF. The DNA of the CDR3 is TGTGCCAGCAGCTTGAGGACACCTCCCCCCTACGAGCAGTACTTC.

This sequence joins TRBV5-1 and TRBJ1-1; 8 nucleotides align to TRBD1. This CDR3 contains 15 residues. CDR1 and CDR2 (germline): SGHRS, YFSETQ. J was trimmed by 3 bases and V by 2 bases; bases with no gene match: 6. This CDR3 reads CASSFDGQGDTEAFF. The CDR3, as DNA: TGCGCCAGCAGCTTTGACGGACAGGGCGACACTGAAGCTTTCTTT.

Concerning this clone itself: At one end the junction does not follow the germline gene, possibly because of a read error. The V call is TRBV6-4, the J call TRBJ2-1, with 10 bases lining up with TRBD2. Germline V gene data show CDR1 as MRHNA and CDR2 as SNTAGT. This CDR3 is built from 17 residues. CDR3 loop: CAISDPAGVTSGNEQFF. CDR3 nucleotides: TGTGCCATCAGTGACCCCGCAGGGGTGACTAGCGGGAATGAGCAGTTCTTC.

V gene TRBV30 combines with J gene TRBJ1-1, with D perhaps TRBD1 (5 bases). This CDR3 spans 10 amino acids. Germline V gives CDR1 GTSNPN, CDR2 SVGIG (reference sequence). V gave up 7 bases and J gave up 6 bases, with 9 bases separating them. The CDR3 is CAFRGAEAFF. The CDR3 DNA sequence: TGTGCCTTTAGGGGAGCTGAAGCTTTCTTT.

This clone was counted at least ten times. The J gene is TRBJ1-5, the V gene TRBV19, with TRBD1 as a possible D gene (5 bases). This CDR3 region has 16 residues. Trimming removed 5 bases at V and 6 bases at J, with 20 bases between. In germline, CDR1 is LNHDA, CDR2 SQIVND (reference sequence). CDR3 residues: CASSLLGRWGIQPQHF. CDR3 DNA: TGTGCCAGTAGTTTATTAGGACGGTGGGGGATTCAGCCCCAGCATTTT. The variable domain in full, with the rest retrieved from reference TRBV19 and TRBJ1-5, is DGGITQSPKYLFRKEGQNVTLSCEQNLNHDAMYWYRQDPGQGLRLIYYSQIVNDFQKGDIAEGYSVSREKKESFPLTVTSAQKNPTAFYLCASSLLGRWGIQPQHFGDGTRLSIL.

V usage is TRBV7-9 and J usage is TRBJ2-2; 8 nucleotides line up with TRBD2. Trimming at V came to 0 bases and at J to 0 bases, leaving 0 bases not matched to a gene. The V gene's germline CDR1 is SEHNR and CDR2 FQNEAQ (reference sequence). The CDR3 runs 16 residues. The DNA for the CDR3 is TGTGCCAGCAGCTTAGCACTAGCGGCGAACACCGGGGAGCTGTTTTTT. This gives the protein CASSLALAANTGELFF. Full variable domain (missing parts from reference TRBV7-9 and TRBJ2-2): DTGVSQNPRHKITKRGQNVTFRCDPISEHNRLYWYRQTLGQGPEFLTYFQNEAQLEKSRLLSDRFSAERPKGSFSTLEIQRTEQGDSAMYLCASSLALAANTGELFFGEGSRLTVL.

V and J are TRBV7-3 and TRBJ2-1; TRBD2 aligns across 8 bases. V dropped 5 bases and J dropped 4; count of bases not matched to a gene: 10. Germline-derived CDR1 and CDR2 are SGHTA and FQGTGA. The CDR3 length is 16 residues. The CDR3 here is CASSATETSAYNEQFF. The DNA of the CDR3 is TGTGCCAGCAGCGCGACAGAGACTAGCGCGTACAATGAGCAGTTCTTC.

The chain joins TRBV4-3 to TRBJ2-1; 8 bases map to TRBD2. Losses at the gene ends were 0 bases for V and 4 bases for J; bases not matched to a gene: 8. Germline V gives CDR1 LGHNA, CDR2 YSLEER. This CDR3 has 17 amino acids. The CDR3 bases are TGCGCCAGCAGCCAAGAACGGGCTAGCGGGTCGTACAATGAGCAGTTCTTC. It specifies CASSQERASGSYNEQFF.

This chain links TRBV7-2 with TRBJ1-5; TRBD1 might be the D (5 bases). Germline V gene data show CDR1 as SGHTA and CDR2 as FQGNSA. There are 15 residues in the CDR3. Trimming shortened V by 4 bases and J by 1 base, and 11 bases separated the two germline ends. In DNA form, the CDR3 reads TGTGCCAGCAGCTCCTGGGACCTCAGCAATCAGCCCCAGCATTTT. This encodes CASSSWDLSNQPQHF.

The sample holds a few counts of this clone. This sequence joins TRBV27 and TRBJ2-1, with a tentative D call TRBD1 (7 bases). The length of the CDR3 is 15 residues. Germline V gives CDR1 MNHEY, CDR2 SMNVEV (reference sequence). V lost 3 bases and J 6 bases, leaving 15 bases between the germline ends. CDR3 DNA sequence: TGTGCCAGCAGTTTCTCCCAGGGGGGTACCAATGAGCAGTTCTTC. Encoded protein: CASSFSQGGTNEQFF.

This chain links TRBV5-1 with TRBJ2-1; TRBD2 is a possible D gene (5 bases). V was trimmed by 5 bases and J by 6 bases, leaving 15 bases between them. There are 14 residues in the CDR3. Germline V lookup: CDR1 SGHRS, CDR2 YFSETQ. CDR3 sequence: CASSPGFSSNEQFF. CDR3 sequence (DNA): TGCGCCAGCAGTCCGGGATTCAGCTCCAATGAGCAGTTCTTC.

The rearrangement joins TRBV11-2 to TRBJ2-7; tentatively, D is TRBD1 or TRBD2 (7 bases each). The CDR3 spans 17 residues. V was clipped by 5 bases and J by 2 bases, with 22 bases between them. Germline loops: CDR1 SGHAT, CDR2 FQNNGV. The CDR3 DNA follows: TGTGCCAGCAGCCAGGGGGGGGACCTATCGGCACCCTACGAGCAGTACTTC. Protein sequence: CASSQGGDLSAPYEQYF.

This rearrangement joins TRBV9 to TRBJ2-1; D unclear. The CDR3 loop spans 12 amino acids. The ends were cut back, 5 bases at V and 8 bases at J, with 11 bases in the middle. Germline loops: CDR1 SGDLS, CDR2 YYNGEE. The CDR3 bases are TGTGCCAGCAGTGGAACTCGTTATGAGCAGTTCTTC. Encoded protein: CASSGTRYEQFF.

The CDR3 loop reads CASSLVGTGGEETQYF. The CDR3 DNA follows: TGCGCCAGCAGCTTGGTGGGGACAGGGGGCGAAGAGACCCAGTACTTC. The chain joins TRBV5-1 to TRBJ2-5, with 12 nucleotides matching TRBD1. The germline V gene encodes CDR1 SGHRS and CDR2 YFSETQ. Trimming removed 0 bases from V and 3 bases from J; junction bases left unmatched: 3. The CDR3 contains 16 residues. The complete variable domain, with remaining parts taken from reference TRBV5-1 and TRBJ2-5, reads KAGVTQTPRYLIKTRGQQVTLSCSPISGHRSVSWYQQTPGQGLQFLFEYFSETQRNKGNFPGRFSGRQFSNSRSEMNVSTLELGDSALYLCASSLVGTGGEETQYFGPGTRLLVL.